This note documents a single TCR beta chain sequence. Reverse transcription of roughly 0.5 to 1 ug RNA was carried out with random hexamers. TCRdb called the immunoSEQ multiplex PCR reads again in MiXCR, with one record for every CDR3 protein. The sample shows some 260,000 distinct CDR3 sequences, about 85% of them seen only once. The sample originates from a study of CD8 T cells in Susac syndrome. The CDR3 has 12 amino acids. V was trimmed by 2 bases and J by 4 bases, leaving 6 bases between them. Germline loops: CDR1 LGHDT, CDR2 YNNKEL (reference sequence). FACS was used to enrich TEMRA cells, whereas the CD8+ and CD4+ T cells were obtained by negative isolation.

The sample taken for sequencing was CD8+ T cells from PBMCs. This sequence originates from a human donor with multiple sclerosis. V gene TRBV3-1 combines with J gene TRBJ2-7; D uncertain. The CDR3 spells CASSQRVYEQYF. The CDR3 bases are TGTGCCAGCAGCCAAAGGGTGTACGAGCAGTACTTC.